This T cell receptor (beta chain) was sequenced in a study of blood T cell repertoires in COVID-19. Losses at the gene ends were 5 bases for V and 4 bases for J; bases not matched to a gene: 4. The germline V gene has CDR1 LGHDT and CDR2 YNNKEL (reference sequence). This CDR3 region has 14 residues. Only in-frame clones appear in the TCRdb table, and some are missing; sequencing was by immunoSEQ multiplex PCR. The profile shows about 170,000 clones, roughly four fifths of them singletons. Only one count was recorded for this clone. V and J are TRBV3-1 (or the pseudogene TRBV3-2) and TRBJ1-1; 10 positions agree with TRBD1. Sequenced material: peripheral blood. The source is a man in his forties or fifties who had recovered from COVID-19. The CDR3 protein is CASSFRDRGTEAFF. The CDR3 coding sequence is TGTGCCAGCAGCTTTCGGGACAGGGGCACTGAAGCTTTCTTT.